This T cell receptor beta chain was identified during a study of shared clonotypes between healthy human individuals. Produced via immunoSEQ multiplex PCR; TCRdb's table is partial and in-frame only. The sample yields about 600,000 clones, 97% seen once. This clone was observed a single time. The V gene lost 0 bases and the J gene lost 2 bases, with 10 bases spanning the gap. Germline CDR1 is SNHLY and CDR2 is FYNNEI. This CDR3 has 15 residues. The rearrangement links TRBV2 to TRBJ1-1; D is perhaps TRBD1 (6 bases). The sequenced material came from naive CD4+ T cells sorted from blood. Described subset: CD45RA+ positively selected. The TCR sequence derives from a woman in her 30s in good health. The CDR3 DNA reads TGTGCCAGCAGTGAAGCGGGGGCTGCAAACACTGAAGCTTTCTTT. It codes for CASSEAGAANTEAFF.